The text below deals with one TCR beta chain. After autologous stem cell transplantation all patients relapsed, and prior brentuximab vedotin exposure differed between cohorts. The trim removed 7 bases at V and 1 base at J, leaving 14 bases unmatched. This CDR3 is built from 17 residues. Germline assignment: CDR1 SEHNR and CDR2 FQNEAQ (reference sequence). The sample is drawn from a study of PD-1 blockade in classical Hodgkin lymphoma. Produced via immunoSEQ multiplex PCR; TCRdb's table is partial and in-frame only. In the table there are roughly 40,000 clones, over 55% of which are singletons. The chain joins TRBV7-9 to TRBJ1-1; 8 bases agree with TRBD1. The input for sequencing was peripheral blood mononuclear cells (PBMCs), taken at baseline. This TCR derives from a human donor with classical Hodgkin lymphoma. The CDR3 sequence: CASTLNRGMWENTEAFF. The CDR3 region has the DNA TGTGCCAGCACCCTGAACAGGGGGATGTGGGAGAACACTGAAGCTTTCTTT.